The rows below give T cell receptor beta chains drawn from one sample of a study of shared clonotypes between healthy human individuals. The table came from immunoSEQ multiplex PCR; TCRdb's copy has only in-frame clones and leaves some out. The top ten clones hold more than 1.5% of a sample with roughly 2.1 million clones, more than 85% of them seen once. Sequencing was done on a sample of naive CD8+ T cells from PBMCs. The receptor set was obtained from a man aged 18 to 30 in good health. Some clones in this sample may be carry-over from other donors' samples. CDR3s include the opening cysteine and the closing phenylalanine or tryptophan. The D gene is left open where the match is weak. A row's size may be missing; if present it is once, few, many or a size class.

TRBJ1-4 NA NA TRBV28 TGTGCCAGCAGTTCCTATATTCGAGAAAAACTGTTTTTT CASSSYIREKLFF
TRBJ2-5 NA TRBD2 TRBV6-1 TGTGCCAGCAGTGAACAGGGACTAGCGGGAGAGTCCCTTAGGGGGACCCAGTACTTC CASSEQGLAGESLRGTQYF
TRBJ2-3 NA NA TRBV5-4 TGTGCCAGCAGCTTACCGGGGTGGGGCACAGATACGCAGTATTTT CASSLPGWGTDTQYF
TRBJ1-3 NA NA TRBV4-1 TGCGCCAGCAGCCAATCCAGAGGCTCTGGAAACACCATATATTTT CASSQSRGSGNTIYF
TRBJ2-1 NA NA TRBV29-1 TGCAGCGTGGTGGGACTCCTCTACAATGAGCAGTTCTTC CSVVGLLYNEQFF
TRBJ2-7 NA NA TRBV27 TGTGCCAGCAGCCCATCTTCGGGGGTGTGGTCCTACGAGCAGTACTTC CASSPSSGVWSYEQYF
TRBJ1-1 NA NA TRBV11-2 TGTGCCAGCAGCTTAGATCCCCAGGGTAGCACTGAAGCTTTCTTT CASSLDPQGSTEAFF
TRBJ2-7 NA TRBD1 TRBV7-9 TGTGCCAGCAGTCGGGGGACAGGGAGGAACGAGCAGTACTTC CASSRGTGRNEQYF
TRBJ2-1 NA NA TRBV27 TGTGCCAGCCCACCCCCGGGGGCACACAATGAGCAGTTCTTC CASPPPGAHNEQFF
TRBJ2-1 NA NA TRBV2 TGTGCCAGCAGTGCGGGCAGGGGTCACTACAATGAGCAGTTCTTC CASSAGRGHYNEQFF
TRBJ2-3 NA NA TRBV28 TGTGCCAGCAGTACCCTTTTACAGGATACGCAGTATTTT CASSTLLQDTQYF
TRBJ2-7 NA TRBD1 TRBV29-1 TGCAGCGTCTTACGGACAGGAGGCTACGAGCAGTACTTC CSVLRTGGYEQYF
TRBJ2-3 NA NA TRBV11-2 TGTGCCAGCAGCTTAGTCTTGACGATAGGCACAGATACGCAGTATTTT CASSLVLTIGTDTQYF
TRBJ2-7 NA TRBD2 TRBV27 TGTGCCAGCAGTCCCGTGGGGGGGGTCGTAAAGTACTTC CASSPVGGVVKYF
TRBJ1-1 few TRBD1 TRBV28 TGTGCCAGCAGTTCTTTACAGGGGATGAACACTGAAGCTTTCTTT CASSSLQGMNTEAFF
TRBJ1-2 NA NA TRBV5-6 TGTGCCAGCAGCTTGTGGCGGGGGCAAGTGAGTGGCTACACCTTC CASSLWRGQVSGYTF
TRBJ1-5 NA NA TRBV28 TGTGCCAGCAGTTTTTCCGGGGCCAATCAGCCCCAGCATTTT CASSFSGANQPQHF
TRBJ2-7 NA NA TRBV19 TGTGCCAGTAGTATAGGGACAGACAATCCCGAGCAGTACTTC CASSIGTDNPEQYF
TRBJ2-3 NA NA TRBV28 TGTGCCAGCAGTCCTATGACAGATACGCAGTATTTT CASSPMTDTQYF
TRBJ1-5 NA TRBD1 TRBV27 TGTGCCAGCAGTTTTGGGACAGGGGGCAATCAGCCCCAGCATTTT CASSFGTGGNQPQHF
TRBJ2-2 NA NA TRBV7-9 TGTGCCAGCAGCTTAGATAGACCGAACACCGGGGAGCTGTTTTTT CASSLDRPNTGELFF
TRBJ2-1 NA NA TRBV15 TGTGCCACCAGCAGTCAATCCGGTGAGCAGTTCTTC CATSSQSGEQFF
TRBJ2-1 NA TRBD2 TRBV19 TGTGCCAGTAGTCCCTGGCGGGAGGGAGGCAATGAGCAGTTCTTC CASSPWREGGNEQFF
TRBJ2-7 NA NA TRBV28 TGTGCCAGCAGCGCCTCGGGCGGAGGCTACGAGCAGTACTTC CASSASGGGYEQYF
TRBJ2-1 NA TRBD2 TRBV19 TGTGCCAGTAGTTTCAAAGCGGGATATTTTGAGCAGTTCTTC CASSFKAGYFEQFF
TRBJ1-2 NA TRBD1 TRBV27 TGTGCCAGCAGTCCAGCAGGGGGACGAGGCTACACCTTC CASSPAGGRGYTF
TRBJ2-4 few TRBD1 TRBV2 TGTGCCAGCAGTGCTAACAGGGGAGCCAAAAACATTCAGTACTTC CASSANRGAKNIQYF
TRBJ2-2 NA NA TRBV29-1 TGCAGCGTTGATCTAGACACCGGGGAGCTGTTTTTT CSVDLDTGELFF
TRBJ2-7 once TRBD2 TRBV4-1 TGCGCCAGCAGCCAAGAGATTGCTAGCGGGACCTACGAGCAGTACTTC CASSQEIASGTYEQYF